These 12 T cell receptor beta chains were sequenced from one sample in a study of cytomegalovirus exposure and HLA in healthy donors. With 60 Vbeta and 13 Jbeta primers, the PCR was carried out. Libraries were prepared by immunoSEQ multiplex PCR; TCRdb keeps only in-frame clonotypes and omits some of them. The sample carries 150,000 to 200,000 clones, roughly 77% recorded once. Sequenced: PBMCs. The source is a man younger than 40 in good health and CMV-seropositive.

This chain links TRBV6-5 with TRBJ1-2; D is unresolved. The CDR3 loop spans 15 amino acids. Trimming left V 1 base short and J 9 bases short, with 18 bases between. Per germline, CDR1 MNHEY and CDR2 SVGAGI. CDR3 DNA: TGTGCCAGCAGTTACTTGGAGATGCCAGAAGTCAGCTACACCTTC. Its protein is CASSYLEMPEVSYTF.

This clone was detected a few times. The chain recombines TRBV4-3 with TRBJ2-7; D gene ambiguous. The CDR3 loop spans 17 amino acids. The germline gives CDR1 LGHNA, CDR2 YSLEER. Trimming removed 0 bases at V and 0 bases at J, with 15 bases between. CDR3 protein: CASSQDPAQASSYEQYF. CDR3 DNA: TGCGCCAGCAGCCAAGACCCCGCGCAGGCCAGCTCCTACGAGCAGTACTTC.

CDR3 bases: TGTGCCAGCAGCCCTGGGACAGGGGCTAGCAATCAGCCCCAGCATTTT. It specifies CASSPGTGASNQPQHF. This chain connects TRBV9 to TRBJ1-5, with 10 nucleotides matching TRBD1. This CDR3 is built from 16 residues. J lost 0 bases, V lost 4 bases, and 4 bases had no gene match. Per germline, CDR1 SGDLS and CDR2 YYNGEE.

V usage is TRBV7-6 and J usage is TRBJ2-1; 8 nucleotides line up with TRBD1. With V trimmed by 4 bases and J by 3 bases, 8 bases remained unmatched. The V gene's germline CDR1 is SGHVS and CDR2 FNYEAQ. The length of the CDR3 is 16 residues. The CDR3 loop reads CASSSGQGDIYNEQFF. In DNA, the CDR3 is TGTGCCAGCAGCTCCGGACAGGGCGATATCTACAATGAGCAGTTCTTC.

Only a few counts were recorded for this clone. The V and J genes are TRBV18 and TRBJ1-6; no reliable D call. The CDR3 is 13 residues long. The germline V gene encodes CDR1 KGHSH and CDR2 LQKENI. V dropped 1 base and J dropped 7 bases, with 5 bases sitting between them. CDR3 region: CASSPHSNSPLHF. Here the CDR3 DNA reads TGTGCCAGCTCACCACATAGCAATTCACCCCTCCACTTT.

This clone appeared once. The J gene is TRBJ1-2, the V gene TRBV5-6; D gene uncertain. The CDR3 covers 13 residues. Trimming took off 0 bases at V and 1 base at J, with 4 bases between the two ends. Germline CDR1 and CDR2: SGHDT and YYEEEE. The CDR3 nucleotides read TGTGCCAGCAGCTTGGGACTTAACTATGGCTACACCTTC. Protein: CASSLGLNYGYTF.

The genes are TRBV4-3 and TRBJ1-5; unclear D gene. V dropped 0 bases and J dropped 2 bases, with 5 bases sitting between them. The germline CDR1 and CDR2 sequences are LGHNA and YSLEER. This CDR3 contains 14 residues. The CDR3 DNA follows: TGCGCCAGCAGCCAAGATTTAGGCAATCAGCCCCAGCATTTT. It is translated as CASSQDLGNQPQHF.

J is TRBJ1-5 and V is TRBV9; maybe TRBD1 (5 bases). Trimming left V 3 bases short and J 1 base short, with 8 bases between. This CDR3 comprises 14 residues. The germline gives CDR1 SGDLS, CDR2 YYNGEE. CDR3 DNA: TGTGCCAGCAGCGCCCCAGGGAGCAATCAGCCCCAGCATTTT. Translated: CASSAPGSNQPQHF.

This clone was found once. This rearrangement joins TRBV7-6 to TRBJ2-5, with 10 bases fitting TRBD2. Trimming removed 1 base from V and 3 bases from J; junction bases left unmatched: 20. Per the germline V gene, CDR1 is SGHVS and CDR2 is FNYEAQ. The CDR3 spans 21 residues. The CDR3 DNA reads as TGTGCCAGCAGCTTAGGGCTTAAGAGGAGTAGCGGGGGGCGATTTAAAGAGACCCAGTACTTC. As protein: CASSLGLKRSSGGRFKETQYF.

CDR3 coding DNA: TGTGCCAGCAGCTTTGGGACAGGGGCTGGCTACACCTTC. It is translated as CASSFGTGAGYTF. This chain uses TRBV7-3 with TRBJ1-2, with 10 bases that match TRBD1. Germline V gene sequence: CDR1 SGHTA, CDR2 FQGTGA. The CDR3 has 13 amino acids. Losses at the gene ends were 3 bases for V and 7 bases for J; bases not matched to a gene: 2.

The chain uses TRBV19 and TRBJ1-5; possibly TRBD1 for D (5 bases). Germline loops: CDR1 LNHDA, CDR2 SQIVND (reference sequence). Trimming shortened V by 8 bases and J by 3 bases, and 11 bases separated the two germline ends. The CDR3 sequence is 13 residues long. CDR3 region: CASATEPNQPQHF. CDR3 nucleotides: TGTGCCAGTGCGACAGAGCCCAATCAGCCCCAGCATTTT.

CDR3 residues: CAWGLSYNSPLHF. The DNA for the CDR3 is TGTGCTTGGGGCCTGTCCTATAATTCACCCCTCCACTTT. V is TRBV30 and J is TRBJ1-6; TRBD1 might be the D (5 bases). The V gene's germline CDR1 is GTSNPN and CDR2 SVGIG (reference sequence). This CDR3 contains 13 residues. Looking up the rest from reference TRBV30 and TRBJ1-6 gives the full variable domain: SQTIHQWPATLVQPVGSPLSLECTVEGTSNPNLYWYRQAAGRGLQLLFYSVGIGQISSEVPQNLSASRPQDRQFILSSKKLLLSDSGFYLCAWGLSYNSPLHFGNGTRLTVT.